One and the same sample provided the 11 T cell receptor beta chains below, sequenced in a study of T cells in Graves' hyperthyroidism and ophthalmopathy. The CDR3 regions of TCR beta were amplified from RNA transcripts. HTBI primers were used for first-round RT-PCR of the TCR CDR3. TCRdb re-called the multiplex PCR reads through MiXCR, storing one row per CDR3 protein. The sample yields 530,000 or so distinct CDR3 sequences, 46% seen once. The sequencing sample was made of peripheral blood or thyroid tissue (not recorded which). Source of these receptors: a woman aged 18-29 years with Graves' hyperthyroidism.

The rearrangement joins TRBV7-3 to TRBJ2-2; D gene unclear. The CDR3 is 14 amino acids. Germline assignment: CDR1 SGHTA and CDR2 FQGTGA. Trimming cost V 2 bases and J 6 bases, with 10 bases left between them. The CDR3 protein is CASSLWQIPGELFF. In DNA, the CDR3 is TGTGCCAGCAGCTTATGGCAGATCCCCGGGGAGCTGTTTTTT.

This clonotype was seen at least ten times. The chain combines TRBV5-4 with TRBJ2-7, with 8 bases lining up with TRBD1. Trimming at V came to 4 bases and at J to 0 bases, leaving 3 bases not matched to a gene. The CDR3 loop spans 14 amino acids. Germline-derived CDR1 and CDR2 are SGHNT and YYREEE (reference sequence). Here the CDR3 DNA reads TGTGCCAGCAGCCACAGGGGGAGCTCCTACGAGCAGTACTTC. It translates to CASSHRGSSYEQYF.

The CDR3 loop is CASSLIRDTKETQYF. The CDR3 coding sequence is TGTGCCAGCAGTTTAATCAGGGACACCAAAGAGACCCAGTACTTC. This rearrangement joins TRBV27 to TRBJ2-5, with TRBD1 as a possible D gene (6 bases). CDR1 and CDR2 (germline): MNHEY, SMNVEV (reference sequence). This CDR3 is built from 15 residues. Deletions cut 2 bases from V and 3 bases from J, with 13 bases between.

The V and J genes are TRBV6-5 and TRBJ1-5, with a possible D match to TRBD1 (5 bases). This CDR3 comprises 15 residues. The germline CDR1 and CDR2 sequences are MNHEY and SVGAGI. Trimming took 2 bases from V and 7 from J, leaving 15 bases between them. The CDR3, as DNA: TGTGCCAGCAGTTACACCCGTGGGGGGGGGCAGCCCCAGCATTTT. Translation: CASSYTRGGGQPQHF.

The CDR3 sequence is CSAARNRNEQFF. The CDR3 DNA reads as TGCAGTGCTGCCAGGAATAGAAATGAGCAGTTCTTC. The V gene is TRBV20-1, the J gene TRBJ2-5; D remains unclear. The J call is uncertain, as TRBJ2-1 better fits the DNA end. The CDR3 loop spans 12 amino acids. Germline CDR1 and CDR2: DFQATT and SNEGSKA (reference sequence).

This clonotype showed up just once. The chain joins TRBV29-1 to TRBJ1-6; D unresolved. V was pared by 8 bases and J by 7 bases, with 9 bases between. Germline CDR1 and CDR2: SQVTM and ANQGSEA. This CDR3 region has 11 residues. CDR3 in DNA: TGCAGCTTACTCCGAAATTCACCCCTCCACTTT. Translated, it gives CSLLRNSPLHF.

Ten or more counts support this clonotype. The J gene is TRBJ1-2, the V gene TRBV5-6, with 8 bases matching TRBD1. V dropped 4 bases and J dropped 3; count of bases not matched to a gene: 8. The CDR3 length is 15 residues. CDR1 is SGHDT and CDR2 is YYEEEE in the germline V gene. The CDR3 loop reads CASSLRQGRHYGYTF. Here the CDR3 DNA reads TGTGCCAGCAGCCTAAGACAGGGGCGCCACTATGGCTACACCTTC.

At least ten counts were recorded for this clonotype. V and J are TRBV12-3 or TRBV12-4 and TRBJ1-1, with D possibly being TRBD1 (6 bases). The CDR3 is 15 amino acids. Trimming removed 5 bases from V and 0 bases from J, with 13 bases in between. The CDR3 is CASSSGQNLNTEAFF. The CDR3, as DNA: TGTGCCAGCAGTAGCGGACAGAACTTGAACACTGAAGCTTTCTTT.

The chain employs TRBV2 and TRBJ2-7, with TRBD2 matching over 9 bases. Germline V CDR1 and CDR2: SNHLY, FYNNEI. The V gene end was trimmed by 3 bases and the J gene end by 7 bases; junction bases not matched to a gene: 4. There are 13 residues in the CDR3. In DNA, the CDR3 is TGTGCCAGCAGTGACAGCCTAGCGGGGGAGCAGTACTTC. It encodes CASSDSLAGEQYF. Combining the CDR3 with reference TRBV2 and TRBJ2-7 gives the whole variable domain EPEVTQTPSHQVTQMGQEVILRCVPISNHLYFYWYRQILGQKVEFLVSFYNNEISEKSEIFDDQFSVERPDGSNFTLKIRSTKLEDSAMYFCASSDSLAGEQYFGPGTRLTVT.

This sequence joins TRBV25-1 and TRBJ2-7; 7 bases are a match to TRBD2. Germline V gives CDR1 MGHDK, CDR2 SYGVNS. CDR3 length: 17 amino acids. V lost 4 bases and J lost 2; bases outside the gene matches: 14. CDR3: CASSGLLALRGAYEQYF. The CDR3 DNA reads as TGTGCCAGCAGTGGACTACTAGCGTTACGAGGGGCCTACGAGCAGTACTTC.

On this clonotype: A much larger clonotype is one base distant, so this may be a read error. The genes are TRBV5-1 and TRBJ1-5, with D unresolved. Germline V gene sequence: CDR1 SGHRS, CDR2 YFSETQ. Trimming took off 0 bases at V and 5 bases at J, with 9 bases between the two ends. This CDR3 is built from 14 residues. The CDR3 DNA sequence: TGCGCCAGCAGCTTGGGACGGTGGGATCAGCCCCAGCATTTT. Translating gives CASSLGRWDQPQHF.